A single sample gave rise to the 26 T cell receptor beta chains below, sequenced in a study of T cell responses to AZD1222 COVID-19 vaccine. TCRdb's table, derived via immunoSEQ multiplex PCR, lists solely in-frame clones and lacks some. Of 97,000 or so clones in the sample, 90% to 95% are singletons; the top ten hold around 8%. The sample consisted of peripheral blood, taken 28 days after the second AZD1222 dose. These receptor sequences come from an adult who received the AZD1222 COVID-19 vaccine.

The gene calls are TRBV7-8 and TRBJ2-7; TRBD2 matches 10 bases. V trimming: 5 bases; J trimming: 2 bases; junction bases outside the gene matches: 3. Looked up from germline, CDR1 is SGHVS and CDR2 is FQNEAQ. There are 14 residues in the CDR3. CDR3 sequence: CASSASGGPYEQYF. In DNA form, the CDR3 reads TGTGCCAGCAGCGCTAGCGGGGGCCCCTACGAGCAGTACTTC.

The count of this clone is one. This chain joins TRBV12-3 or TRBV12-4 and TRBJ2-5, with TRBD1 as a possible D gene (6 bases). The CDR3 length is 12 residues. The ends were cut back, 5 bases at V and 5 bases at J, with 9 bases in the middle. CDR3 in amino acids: CASSPRGETQYF. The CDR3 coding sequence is TGTGCCAGCAGTCCCAGGGGCGAGACCCAGTACTTC.

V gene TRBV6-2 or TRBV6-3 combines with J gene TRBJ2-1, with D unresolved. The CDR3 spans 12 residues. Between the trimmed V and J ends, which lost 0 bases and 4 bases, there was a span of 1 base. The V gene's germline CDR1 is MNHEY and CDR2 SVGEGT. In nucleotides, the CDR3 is TGTGCCAGCAGTTACTCGTACAATGAGCAGTTCTTC. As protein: CASSYSYNEQFF.

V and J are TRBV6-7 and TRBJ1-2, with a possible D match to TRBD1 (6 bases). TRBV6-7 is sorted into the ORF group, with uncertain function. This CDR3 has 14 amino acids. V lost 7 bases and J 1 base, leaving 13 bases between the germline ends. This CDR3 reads CASTQAGVNYGYTF. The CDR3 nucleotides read TGTGCCAGCACCCAGGCAGGGGTTAACTATGGCTACACCTTC.

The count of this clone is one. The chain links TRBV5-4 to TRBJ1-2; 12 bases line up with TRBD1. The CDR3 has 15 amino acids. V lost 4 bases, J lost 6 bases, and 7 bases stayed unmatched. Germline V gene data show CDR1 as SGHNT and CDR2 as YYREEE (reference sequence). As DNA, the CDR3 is TGTGCCAGCAGCGCCGGGACAGGGGGCATGAATGGCTACACCTTC. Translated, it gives CASSAGTGGMNGYTF.

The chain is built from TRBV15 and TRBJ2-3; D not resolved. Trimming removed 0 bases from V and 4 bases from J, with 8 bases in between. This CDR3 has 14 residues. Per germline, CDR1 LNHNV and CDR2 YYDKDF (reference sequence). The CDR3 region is CATSRDKVSDTQYF. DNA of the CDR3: TGTGCCACCAGCAGAGATAAGGTTTCAGATACGCAGTATTTT. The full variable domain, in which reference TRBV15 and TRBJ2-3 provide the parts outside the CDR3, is DAMVIQNPRYQVTQFGKPVTLSCSQTLNHNVMYWYQQKSSQAPKLLFHYYDKDFNNEADTPDNFQSRRPNTSFCFLDIRSPGLGDTAMYLCATSRDKVSDTQYFGPGTRLTVL.

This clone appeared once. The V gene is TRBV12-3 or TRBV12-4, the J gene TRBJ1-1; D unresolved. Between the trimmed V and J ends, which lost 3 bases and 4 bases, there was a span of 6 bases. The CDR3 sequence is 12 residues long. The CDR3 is CASSFSPTEAFF. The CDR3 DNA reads TGTGCCAGCAGTTTCTCGCCCACTGAAGCTTTCTTT.

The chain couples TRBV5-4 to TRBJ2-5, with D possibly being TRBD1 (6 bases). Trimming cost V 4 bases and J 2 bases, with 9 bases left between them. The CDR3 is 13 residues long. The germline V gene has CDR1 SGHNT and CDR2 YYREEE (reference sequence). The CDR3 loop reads CASSRTAQETQYF. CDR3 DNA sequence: TGTGCCAGCAGCAGGACAGCACAAGAGACCCAGTACTTC. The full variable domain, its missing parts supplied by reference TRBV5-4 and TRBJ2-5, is ETGVTQSPTHLIKTRGQQVTLRCSSQSGHNTVSWYQQALGQGPQFIFQYYREEENGRGNFPPRFSGLQFPNYSSELNVNALELDDSALYLCASSRTAQETQYFGPGTRLLVL.

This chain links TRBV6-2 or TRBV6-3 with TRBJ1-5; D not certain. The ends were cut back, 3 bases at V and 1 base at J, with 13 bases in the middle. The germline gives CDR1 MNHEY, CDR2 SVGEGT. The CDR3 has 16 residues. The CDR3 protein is CASSYRPRRSNQPQHF. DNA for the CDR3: TGTGCCAGCAGTTATCGGCCCAGGCGAAGCAATCAGCCCCAGCATTTT.

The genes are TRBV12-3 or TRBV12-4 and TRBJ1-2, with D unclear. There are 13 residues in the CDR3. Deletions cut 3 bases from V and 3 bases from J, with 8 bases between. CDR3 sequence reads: CASSLKAYYGYTF. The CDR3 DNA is TGTGCCAGCAGTTTGAAGGCTTACTATGGCTACACCTTC.

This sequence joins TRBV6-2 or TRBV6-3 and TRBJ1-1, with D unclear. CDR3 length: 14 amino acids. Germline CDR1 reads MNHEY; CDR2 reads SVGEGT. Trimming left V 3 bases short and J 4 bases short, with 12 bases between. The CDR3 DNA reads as TGTGCCAGCAGTTATTCAAAAGGAAGCACTGAAGCTTTCTTT. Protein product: CASSYSKGSTEAFF.

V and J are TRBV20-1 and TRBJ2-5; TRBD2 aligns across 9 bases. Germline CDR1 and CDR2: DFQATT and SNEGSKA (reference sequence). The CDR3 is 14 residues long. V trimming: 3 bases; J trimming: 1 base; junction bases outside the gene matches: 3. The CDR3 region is CSASVGLAQETQYF. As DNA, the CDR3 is TGCAGTGCTAGTGTGGGACTAGCCCAAGAGACCCAGTACTTC.

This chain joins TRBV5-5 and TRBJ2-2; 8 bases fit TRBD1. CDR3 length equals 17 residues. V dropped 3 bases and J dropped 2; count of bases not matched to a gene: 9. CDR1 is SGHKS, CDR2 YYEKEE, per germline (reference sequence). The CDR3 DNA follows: TGTGCCAGCAGCTGGCGCGGAGGACAGGGAAACACCGGGGAGCTGTTTTTT. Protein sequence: CASSWRGGQGNTGELFF.

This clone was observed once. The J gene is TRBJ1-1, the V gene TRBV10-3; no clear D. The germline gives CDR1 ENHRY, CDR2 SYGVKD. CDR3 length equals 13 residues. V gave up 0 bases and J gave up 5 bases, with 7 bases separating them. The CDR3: CAISESGLTEAFF. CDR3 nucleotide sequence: TGTGCCATCAGTGAGTCGGGGTTGACTGAAGCTTTCTTT.

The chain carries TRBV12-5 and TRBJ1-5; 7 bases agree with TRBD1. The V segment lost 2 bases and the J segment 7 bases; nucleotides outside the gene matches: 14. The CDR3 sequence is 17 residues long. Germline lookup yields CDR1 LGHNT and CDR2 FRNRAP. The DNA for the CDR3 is TGTGCTAGTGGTTTGTCCCCTGACAGGGCCGGTAACCAGCCCCAGCATTTT. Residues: CASGLSPDRAGNQPQHF. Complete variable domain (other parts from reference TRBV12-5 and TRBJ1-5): DARVTQTPRHKVTEMGQEVTMRCQPILGHNTVFWYRQTMMQGLELLAYFRNRAPLDDSGMPKDRFSAEMPDATLATLKIQPSEPRDSAVYFCASGLSPDRAGNQPQHFGDGTRLSIL.

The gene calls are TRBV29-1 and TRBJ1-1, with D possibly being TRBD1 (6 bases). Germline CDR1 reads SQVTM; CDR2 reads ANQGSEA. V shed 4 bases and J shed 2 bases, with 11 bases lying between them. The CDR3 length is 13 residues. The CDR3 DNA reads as TGCAGCGTTGTGGGGGGGGGCAACACTGAAGCTTTCTTT. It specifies CSVVGGGNTEAFF.

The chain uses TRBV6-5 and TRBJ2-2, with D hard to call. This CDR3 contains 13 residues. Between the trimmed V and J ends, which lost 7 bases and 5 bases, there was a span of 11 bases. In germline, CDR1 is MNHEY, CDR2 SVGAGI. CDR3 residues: CASTSEKTGELFF. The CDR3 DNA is TGTGCCAGCACCTCGGAGAAAACCGGGGAGCTGTTTTTT.

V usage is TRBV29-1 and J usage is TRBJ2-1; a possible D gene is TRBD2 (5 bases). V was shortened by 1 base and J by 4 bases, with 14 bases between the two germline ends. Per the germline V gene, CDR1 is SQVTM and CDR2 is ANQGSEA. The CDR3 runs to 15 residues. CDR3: CSVEAPPGIYNEQFF. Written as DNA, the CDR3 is TGCAGCGTTGAAGCCCCCCCGGGAATTTACAATGAGCAGTTCTTC.

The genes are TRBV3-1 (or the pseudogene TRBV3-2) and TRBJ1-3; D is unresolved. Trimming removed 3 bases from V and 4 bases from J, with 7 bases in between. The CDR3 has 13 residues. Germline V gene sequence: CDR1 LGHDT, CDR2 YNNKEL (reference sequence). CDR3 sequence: CASSQNEGNTIYF. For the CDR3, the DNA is TGTGCCAGCAGCCAGAATGAAGGAAACACCATATATTTT.

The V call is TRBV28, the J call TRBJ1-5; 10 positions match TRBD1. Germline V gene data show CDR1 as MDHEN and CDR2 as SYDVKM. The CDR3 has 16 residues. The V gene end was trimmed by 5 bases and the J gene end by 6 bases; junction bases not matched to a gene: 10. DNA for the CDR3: TGTGCCAGCAGTGATGGGGACAGGGGCCTTAGTCAGCCCCAGCATTTT. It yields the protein CASSDGDRGLSQPQHF.

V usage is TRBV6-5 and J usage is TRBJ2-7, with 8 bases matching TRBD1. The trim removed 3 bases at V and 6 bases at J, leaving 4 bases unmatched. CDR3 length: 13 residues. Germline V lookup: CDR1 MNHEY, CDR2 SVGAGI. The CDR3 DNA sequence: TGTGCCAGCAGTTATTGGCAGGGGGCCGAGCAGTACTTC. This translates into CASSYWQGAEQYF.

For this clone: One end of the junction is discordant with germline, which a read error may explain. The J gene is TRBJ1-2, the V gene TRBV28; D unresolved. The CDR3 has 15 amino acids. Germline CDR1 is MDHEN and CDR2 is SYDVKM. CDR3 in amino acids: CASSSPPGYNYGHTF. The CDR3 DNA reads TGTGCCAGCAGTTCACCACCGGGTTATAACTATGGCCACACCTTC.

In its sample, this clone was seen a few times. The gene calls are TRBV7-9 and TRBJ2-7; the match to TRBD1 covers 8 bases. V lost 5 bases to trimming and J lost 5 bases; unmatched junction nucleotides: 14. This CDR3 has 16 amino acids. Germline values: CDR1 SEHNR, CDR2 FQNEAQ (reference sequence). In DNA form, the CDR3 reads TGTGCCAGCAGCCCTTTGGGCGGGACAGGATTACACGAGCAGTACTTC. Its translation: CASSPLGGTGLHEQYF.

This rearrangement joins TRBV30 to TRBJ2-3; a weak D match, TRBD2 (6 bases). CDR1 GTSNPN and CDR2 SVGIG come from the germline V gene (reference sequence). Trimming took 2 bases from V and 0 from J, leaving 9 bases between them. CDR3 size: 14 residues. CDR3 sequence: CAWSNGGSTDTQYF. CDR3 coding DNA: TGTGCCTGGAGTAATGGGGGGAGCACAGATACGCAGTATTTT.

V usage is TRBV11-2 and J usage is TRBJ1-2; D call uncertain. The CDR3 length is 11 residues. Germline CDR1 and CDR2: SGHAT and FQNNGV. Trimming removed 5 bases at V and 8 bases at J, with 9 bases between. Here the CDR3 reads CASSPQEGYTF. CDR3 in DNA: TGTGCCAGCAGCCCCCAAGAAGGCTACACCTTC. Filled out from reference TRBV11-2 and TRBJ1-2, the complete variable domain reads EAGVAQSPRYKIIEKRQSVAFWCNPISGHATLYWYQQILGQGPKLLIQFQNNGVVDDSQLPKDRFSAERLKGVDSTLKIQPAKLEDSAVYLCASSPQEGYTFGSGTRLTVV.

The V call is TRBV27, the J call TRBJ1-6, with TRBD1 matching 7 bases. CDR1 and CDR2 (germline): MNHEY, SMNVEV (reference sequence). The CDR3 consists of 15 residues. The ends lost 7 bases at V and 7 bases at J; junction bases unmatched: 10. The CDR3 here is CASTFGQVRNSPLHF. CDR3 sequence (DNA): TGTGCCAGCACCTTTGGACAGGTTCGGAATTCACCCCTCCACTTT.